The 32 T cell receptor beta chains below were found in one sample sequenced in a study of CD8 T cells in ankylosing spondylitis. TCRdb reprocessed the 5' RACE reads with MiXCR, giving one entry per CDR3 protein. The table records about 750,000 distinct CDR3 sequences, 19% of them present only once. Regarding the study as a whole: Fewer than ten highly homologous variants made up a TCR beta motif that seemed to typify ankylosing spondylitis blood.

The antigens these receptors bind are not known. Sequenced input: blood, either unsorted or a sorted T cell fraction (not recorded which). These receptor sequences come from a male donor with ankylosing spondylitis.

The chain employs TRBV2 and TRBJ1-6; TRBD1 is a possible D gene (5 bases). The CDR3 is made up of 15 amino acids. Trimming cost V 1 base and J 4 bases, with 8 bases left between them. Germline V gives CDR1 SNHLY, CDR2 FYNNEI. CDR3 sequence: CASSEDGGYNSPLHF. The CDR3 coding sequence is TGTGCCAGCAGTGAAGACGGGGGGTATAATTCACCCCTCCACTTT.

In its sample, this clonotype was seen a few times. The V call is TRBV20-1, the J call TRBJ1-2; D gene uncertain. Germline loops: CDR1 DFQATT, CDR2 SNEGSKA (reference sequence). The CDR3 consists of 12 residues. Trimming removed 4 bases from V and 1 base from J, with 7 bases in between. The CDR3: CSANQNNYGYTF. CDR3 DNA sequence: TGCAGTGCTAACCAGAATAACTATGGCTACACCTTC.

CDR3 protein: CASSQDWPGIYNEQFF. CDR3 bases: TGCGCCAGCAGCCAAGATTGGCCCGGCATTTACAATGAGCAGTTCTTC. The rearrangement links TRBV4-3 to TRBJ2-1, with D hard to call. The V gene lost 0 bases and the J gene lost 4 bases, with 13 bases spanning the gap. The CDR3 is 16 amino acids. In germline, CDR1 is LGHNA, CDR2 YSLEER.

This chain links TRBV18 with TRBJ2-5; D possibly corresponds to TRBD1 (5 bases). CDR1 KGHSH and CDR2 LQKENI come from the germline V gene. This CDR3 is built from 14 residues. Trimming stripped 6 bases from V and 4 bases from J, with 15 bases between. This CDR3 is CASSRDGAPETQYF. The CDR3 DNA is TGTGCCAGCTCCCGAGATGGGGCTCCAGAGACCCAGTACTTC.

This clonotype was detected a few times. V usage is TRBV28 and J usage is TRBJ2-1, with 8 positions matching TRBD1. Trimming took 6 bases from V and 12 from J; bases not matched to a gene: 19. The CDR3 contains 16 residues. Per germline, CDR1 MDHEN and CDR2 SYDVKM. CDR3 in amino acids: CASSPRTGYTSVSQFF. The CDR3 DNA sequence: TGTGCCAGCAGCCCCCGGACAGGGTACACCTCGGTCTCGCAGTTCTTC.

This clonotype was seen a handful of times. CDR3 DNA sequence: TGCAGCGTCGGGACAGTAAATATCGATGAGCAGTTCTTC. Translated: CSVGTVNIDEQFF. The V and J genes are TRBV29-1 and TRBJ2-1; 7 positions agree with TRBD1. Germline-derived CDR1 and CDR2 are SQVTM and ANQGSEA. Trimming removed 6 bases from V and 8 bases from J; junction bases left unmatched: 10. This CDR3 contains 13 residues.

CDR3: CASSSSSSQETQYF. The CDR3 DNA is TGTGCCAGCAGCTCCTCTTCCAGCCAAGAGACCCAGTACTTC. The rearrangement joins TRBV7-6 to TRBJ2-5; D unclear. The CDR3 is 14 residues long. Deletions cut 4 bases from V and 1 base from J, with 10 bases between. Per germline, CDR1 SGHVS and CDR2 FNYEAQ.

The chain recombines TRBV5-1 with TRBJ2-4, with 7 bases lining up with TRBD1. The junction had 13 bases not matched to a gene; V was cut back by 5 bases and J by 8 bases. This CDR3 is built from 15 residues. CDR1 is SGHRS, CDR2 YFSETQ, per germline. CDR3: CASRRDRAWGYIQYF. For the CDR3, the DNA is TGCGCCAGCAGAAGAGACAGGGCCTGGGGCTACATTCAGTACTTC.

This chain uses TRBV4-1 with TRBJ1-1, with D maybe TRBD1 (6 bases). V lost 0 bases to trimming and J lost 4 bases, with 15 bases between them. Per the germline V gene, CDR1 is MGHRA and CDR2 is YSYEKL. The CDR3 totals 16 residues. CDR3 in amino acids: CASSQDPDSRRTEAFF. The CDR3 DNA reads as TGCGCCAGCAGCCAAGATCCGGACAGTAGGCGCACTGAAGCTTTCTTT.

This chain links TRBV3-1 with TRBJ1-2; 9 nucleotides match TRBD1. V shed 0 bases and J 4 bases; nucleotides not matched to a gene: 3. Germline V lookup: CDR1 LGHDT, CDR2 YNNKEL (reference sequence). This CDR3 has 15 amino acids. The CDR3, as DNA: TGTGCCAGCAGCCAAGACTGGGACAGGGTCTATGGCTACACCTTC. It yields the protein CASSQDWDRVYGYTF.

This clonotype was counted ten times or more. The CDR3 is CATTSGRAVNEQFF. CDR3 nucleotide sequence: TGTGCCACCACGAGCGGGAGGGCCGTTAATGAGCAGTTCTTC. The chain joins TRBV15 to TRBJ2-1, with 10 positions matching TRBD2. The CDR3 runs to 14 residues. Trimming took 7 bases from V and 7 from J; bases not matched to a gene: 7. The germline gives CDR1 LNHNV, CDR2 YYDKDF (reference sequence).

The CDR3 is CASSSPGLARGKSEQFF. The DNA for the CDR3 is TGTGCCAGCAGCTCGCCAGGACTAGCGAGAGGAAAAAGTGAGCAGTTCTTC. The chain employs TRBV7-2 and TRBJ2-1, with 9 bases that match TRBD2. The CDR3 loop spans 17 amino acids. CDR1 and CDR2 (germline): SGHTA, FQGNSA. Trimming cost V 4 bases and J 9 bases; bases outside gene matches: 16.

This clonotype was seen a few times. The chain combines TRBV4-1 with TRBJ1-1, with D hard to call. Germline-derived CDR1 and CDR2 are MGHRA and YSYEKL. V was pared by 2 bases and J by 7 bases, with 20 bases between. This CDR3 is 16 amino acids long. In nucleotides, the CDR3 is TGCGCCAGCAGCCAACCCGGATTGAGGCCCAGTCTTGAAGCTTTCTTT. Its translation is CASSQPGLRPSLEAFF.

The genes are TRBV6-1 and TRBJ1-5, with D hard to call. The CDR3 runs to 16 residues. V lost 7 bases to trimming and J lost 0 bases, with 16 bases between them. Germline V gene data show CDR1 as MNHNS and CDR2 as SASEGT. Written as DNA, the CDR3 is TGTGCCAGCACCCAGAAGGCAGCATATAGCAATCAGCCCCAGCATTTT. Its translation is CASTQKAAYSNQPQHF.

This chain links TRBV4-3 with TRBJ1-5; a weak D match, TRBD1 (5 bases). The CDR3 runs to 15 residues. Trimming shortened V by 0 bases and J by 3 bases, and 9 bases separated the two germline ends. Germline V CDR1 and CDR2: LGHNA, YSLEER. The CDR3 loop is CASSQDRGPNQPQHF. Here the CDR3 DNA reads TGCGCCAGCAGCCAAGATAGGGGCCCCAATCAGCCCCAGCATTTT.

This clonotype is termed medium-sized. The chain recombines TRBV15 with TRBJ2-3; D is possibly TRBD2 (5 bases). The germline V and J ends were trimmed by 1 base and 2 bases, with 16 bases remaining between them. CDR3 length equals 17 residues. Germline lookup yields CDR1 LNHNV and CDR2 YYDKDF (reference sequence). DNA for the CDR3: TGTGCCACCAGCAGAGCGGACTCTCCATACCCCACAGATACGCAGTATTTT. Translated, it gives CATSRADSPYPTDTQYF.

V is TRBV10-3 and J is TRBJ1-1; no reliable D call. Germline V CDR1 and CDR2: ENHRY, SYGVKD. The length of the CDR3 is 13 residues. V lost 6 bases, J lost 4 bases, and 12 bases lay in between. The CDR3 DNA is TGTGCCATCAGGACGGAGGTCTTCACTGAAGCTTTCTTT. It is translated as CAIRTEVFTEAFF.

V gene TRBV12-3 or TRBV12-4 combines with J gene TRBJ1-1; the D is unclear. Trimming removed 5 bases from V and 6 bases from J, with 10 bases in between. CDR3 length: 12 amino acids. The CDR3 nucleotides read TGTGCCAGCAGTCGAGGGATCCCTGAAGCTTTCTTT. It yields the protein CASSRGIPEAFF.

This clonotype appeared once. The CDR3 loop reads CASSLAVGGDYGYTF. In DNA, the CDR3 is TGTGCCAGCAGCTTAGCGGTTGGCGGGGACTATGGCTACACCTTC. The chain is built from TRBV7-2 and TRBJ1-2; D gene uncertain. Trimming cost V 0 bases and J 3 bases, with 11 bases left between them. The CDR3 is 15 residues long. Germline V CDR1 and CDR2: SGHTA, FQGNSA.

This clonotype showed up many times. The genes are TRBV24-1 and TRBJ1-2; D may be TRBD1 (5 bases). Trimming left V 5 bases short and J 2 bases short, with 17 bases between. The length of the CDR3 is 16 residues. CDR1 KGHDR and CDR2 SFDVKD come from the germline V gene. In DNA form, the CDR3 reads TGTGCCACCAGTGCCGGTCCGGGGCTGAACAACTATGGCTACACCTTC. This sequence encodes CATSAGPGLNNYGYTF.

This clonotype has a handful of counts. The chain recombines TRBV27 with TRBJ1-1; D gene uncertain. V was cut by 8 bases and J by 0 bases, with 10 bases left in between. The CDR3 has 13 residues. Germline loops: CDR1 MNHEY, CDR2 SMNVEV (reference sequence). The CDR3 nucleotides are TGTGCCAGCGGAGCAGGAATGAACACTGAAGCTTTCTTT. Amino acids: CASGAGMNTEAFF.

In its sample, this clonotype was seen a few times. The chain carries TRBV21-1 and TRBJ2-1; the table calls TRBD1, which could not be checked here. TRBV21-1 is an annotated pseudogene. This CDR3 has 15 amino acids. The CDR3 is CASSPKPDRNNEQFF. CDR3 DNA sequence: TGTGCCAGCAGCCCAAAACCCGACAGGAACAATGAGCAGTTCTTC.

This clonotype appeared a few times. The chain uses TRBV12-3 or TRBV12-4 and TRBJ2-3; D may be TRBD2 (6 bases). Trimming took 7 bases from V and 0 from J, leaving 14 bases between them. The CDR3 sequence is 15 residues long. CDR3 protein: CASKIGTLSTDTQYF. CDR3 nucleotide sequence: TGTGCCAGCAAAATCGGGACTCTGAGCACAGATACGCAGTATTTT.

This chain connects TRBV7-2 to TRBJ2-7, with 9 bases that match TRBD1. The CDR3 length is 14 residues. CDR1 and CDR2 from the germline V gene are SGHTA and FQGNSA. V lost 5 bases to trimming and J lost 6 bases; unmatched junction nucleotides: 8. The CDR3 is CASSQQGASREQYF. The CDR3 DNA reads TGTGCCAGCAGCCAACAGGGGGCGAGTCGCGAGCAGTACTTC. The whole variable domain, remainder taken from reference TRBV7-2 and TRBJ2-7, is GAGVSQSPSNKVTEKGKDVELRCDPISGHTALYWYRQSLGQGLEFLIYFQGNSAPDKSGLPSDRFSAERTGGSVSTLTIQRTQQEDSAVYLCASSQQGASREQYFGPGTRLTVT.

This clonotype came up a few times. This sequence joins TRBV19 and TRBJ2-7; D may be TRBD2 (5 bases). V lost 4 bases and J lost 0, with 13 bases in between. Germline lookup yields CDR1 LNHDA and CDR2 SQIVND (reference sequence). The CDR3 sequence is 15 residues long. The CDR3 DNA sequence: TGTGCCAGTAGTAAGAAACTAGAAGCCTCCTACGAGCAGTACTTC. Protein: CASSKKLEASYEQYF.

This clonotype was observed a handful of times. This sequence joins TRBV27 and TRBJ2-2, with 13 bases that match TRBD2. CDR1 is MNHEY, CDR2 SMNVEV, per germline (reference sequence). This CDR3 spans 18 amino acids. V shed 5 bases and J 3 bases; nucleotides not matched to a gene: 9. The CDR3 nucleotides read TGTGCCAGCAGTAGAGGACTAGCGGGGGCTTCCGACACCGGGGAGCTGTTTTTT. This codes for CASSRGLAGASDTGELFF.

The chain joins TRBV9 to TRBJ2-7; 7 bases match TRBD2. The CDR3 runs to 16 residues. Germline loops: CDR1 SGDLS, CDR2 YYNGEE. Unmatched junction bases numbered 11, after V lost 4 bases and J lost 1 base. CDR3 protein: CASSLYEASGSYEQYF. CDR3 DNA sequence: TGTGCCAGCAGCCTCTACGAAGCTAGCGGATCCTACGAGCAGTACTTC.

In this sample, this clonotype turned up a few times. V gene TRBV7-9 combines with J gene TRBJ2-3; D might be TRBD2 (5 bases). Trimming shortened V by 3 bases and J by 2 bases, and 9 bases separated the two germline ends. The CDR3 has 14 residues. Germline CDR1 SEHNR, CDR2 FQNEAQ (reference sequence). The CDR3 here is CASSLNGNTDTQYF. CDR3 coding DNA: TGTGCCAGCAGCTTGAACGGGAACACAGATACGCAGTATTTT. Complete variable domain (other parts from reference TRBV7-9 and TRBJ2-3): DTGVSQNPRHKITKRGQNVTFRCDPISEHNRLYWYRQTLGQGPEFLTYFQNEAQLEKSRLLSDRFSAERPKGSFSTLEIQRTEQGDSAMYLCASSLNGNTDTQYFGPGTRLTVL.

This clonotype was detected only a few times. The genes are TRBV11-2 and TRBJ2-2; 9 positions agree with TRBD1. This CDR3 is built from 17 residues. Trimming cost V 5 bases and J 5 bases; bases outside gene matches: 12. Looked up from germline, CDR1 is SGHAT and CDR2 is FQNNGV. Here the CDR3 reads CASSISSTGGRTGELFF. The CDR3, as DNA: TGTGCCAGCAGCATATCATCCACAGGGGGCAGAACCGGGGAGCTGTTTTTT.

This clonotype was counted ten times or more. The J gene is TRBJ2-2, the V gene TRBV20-1; D possibly corresponds to TRBD2 (6 bases). Trimming pared 3 bases from V and 8 bases from J, leaving 13 bases between. Germline V gene data show CDR1 as DFQATT and CDR2 as SNEGSKA (reference sequence). The CDR3 sequence is 13 residues long. For the CDR3, the DNA is TGCAGTGCTAGTCCCGCGGGGCTGGGGGAGCTGTTTTTT. The encoded protein is CSASPAGLGELFF.

The V and J genes are TRBV5-1 and TRBJ2-1; the D gene is possibly TRBD2 (5 bases). CDR1 is SGHRS and CDR2 is YFSETQ in the germline V gene. Trimming pared 1 base from V and 0 bases from J, leaving 11 bases between. CDR3 length: 16 residues. CDR3 DNA: TGCGCCAGCAGCTTGAGCGGCCCGGGCTCCTACAATGAGCAGTTCTTC. Residues: CASSLSGPGSYNEQFF.

The chain joins TRBV12-3 or TRBV12-4 to TRBJ2-3; perhaps TRBD2 as D (5 bases). V was shortened by 6 bases and J by 11 bases, with 21 bases between the two germline ends. The CDR3 runs to 14 residues. The CDR3 spells CASSQTMGSWGQYF. The CDR3 DNA follows: TGTGCCAGCAGCCAGACTATGGGTTCTTGGGGGCAGTATTTT.